This passage covers 14 T cell receptor beta chains from one sample sequenced in a study of cytomegalovirus exposure and HLA in healthy donors. The PCR made use of 60 Vbeta and 13 Jbeta primers. TCRdb's table, derived via immunoSEQ multiplex PCR, lists solely in-frame clones and lacks some. The data show about 90,000 clones, about three fifths seen once. The sample was PBMCs. These receptors were collected from a woman in her twenties or thirties in good health and CMV-seropositive.

The CDR3, as DNA: TGTGCCAGCAGACCCTTCAGGACAGGCGACTACGAGCAGTACTTC. Its protein product is CASRPFRTGDYEQYF. The rearrangement links TRBV28 to TRBJ2-7, with TRBD1 matching over 7 bases. V was clipped by 6 bases and J by 3 bases; unmatched bases: 11. The germline V gene has CDR1 MDHEN and CDR2 SYDVKM. The CDR3 spans 15 residues.

The chain is built from TRBV10-3 and TRBJ2-2, with 7 bases matching TRBD1. Germline V gives CDR1 ENHRY, CDR2 SYGVKD. This CDR3 is built from 15 residues. J was trimmed by 5 bases and V by 4 bases; bases with no gene match: 7. CDR3 sequence reads: CAISGQGVRTGELFF. Written as DNA, the CDR3 is TGTGCCATCAGTGGGCAGGGGGTGCGAACCGGGGAGCTGTTTTTT.

The V and J genes are TRBV2 and TRBJ1-6; tentatively, D is TRBD1 (6 bases). Trimming took 7 bases from V and 9 from J, leaving 19 bases between them. This CDR3 is built from 15 residues. Germline CDR1 is SNHLY and CDR2 is FYNNEI. The CDR3 reads CASNLQGTSGSPLHF. CDR3 bases: TGTGCCAGCAATTTACAGGGTACCTCGGGTTCACCCCTCCACTTT.

A word on this clone: Within the sample, other DNA sequences also encode this same CDR3. The V call is TRBV5-6, the J call TRBJ1-2; the match to TRBD1 covers 8 bases. The germline gives CDR1 SGHDT, CDR2 YYEEEE. This CDR3 region has 15 residues. V gave up 3 bases and J gave up 4 bases; unmatched junction bases: 8. As DNA, the CDR3 is TGTGCCAGCAGCTCGACCTCGACAGGGGTCTATGGCTACACCTTC. Its translation: CASSSTSTGVYGYTF.

The chain is built from TRBV5-4 and TRBJ1-2; 8 bases match TRBD1. The V and J ends lost 4 bases and 5 bases, in that order; junction bases with no gene match: 7. The CDR3 runs 14 residues. Germline CDR1 is SGHNT and CDR2 is YYREEE (reference sequence). In DNA, the CDR3 is TGTGCCAGCAGCCCGACAGGGGATGGGTATGGCTACACCTTC. Protein sequence: CASSPTGDGYGYTF.

The rearrangement links TRBV28 to TRBJ1-2; D might be TRBD1 (6 bases). The germline V gene has CDR1 MDHEN and CDR2 SYDVKM. V gave up 6 bases and J gave up 4 bases, with 15 bases separating them. This CDR3 region has 14 residues. The DNA for the CDR3 is TGTGCCAGCAGACGACAGGCGACCATCTATGGCTACACCTTC. Translated, it gives CASRRQATIYGYTF.

This clone was recorded a few times. The rearrangement uses TRBV5-6 and TRBJ2-1, with 9 nucleotides matching TRBD1. Germline V CDR1 and CDR2: SGHDT, YYEEEE. The CDR3 runs to 15 residues. The V segment lost 4 bases and the J segment 8 bases; nucleotides outside the gene matches: 10. The CDR3: CASSLRDRASHEQFF. DNA for the CDR3: TGTGCCAGCAGCCTCCGGGACAGGGCTAGCCATGAGCAGTTCTTC.

V gene TRBV6-1 combines with J gene TRBJ2-7; the D gene is possibly TRBD2 (5 bases). Germline-derived CDR1 and CDR2 are MNHNS and SASEGT. This CDR3 contains 14 residues. V lost 9 bases to trimming and J lost 9 bases, with 24 bases between them. The CDR3 region is CARRELDSGSAQYF. CDR3 DNA: TGTGCCAGAAGAGAGTTGGATTCGGGGAGCGCGCAGTACTTC.

The chain recombines TRBV27 with TRBJ2-7; TRBD1 matches 11 bases. The CDR3 is 15 residues long. Germline V lookup: CDR1 MNHEY, CDR2 SMNVEV (reference sequence). V lost 2 bases, J lost 6 bases, and 6 bases stayed unmatched. The CDR3 coding sequence is TGTGCCAGCAGTTTAGGGGGACAGGGGGGGACCGAGCAGTACTTC. Translation: CASSLGGQGGTEQYF.

This chain joins TRBV6-1 and TRBJ2-7; TRBD2 agrees at 9 bases. The CDR3 extends over 19 amino acids. Losses at the gene ends were 6 bases for V and 1 base for J; bases not matched to a gene: 19. Germline-derived CDR1 and CDR2 are MNHNS and SASEGT. The CDR3 nucleotides are TGTGCCAGCAGGGAAAGCGGGGGGCCCGAGCGGAGGGGTTCCTACGAGCAGTACTTC. The encoded protein is CASRESGGPERRGSYEQYF.

The V call is TRBV4-3, the J call TRBJ1-1, with D tentatively TRBD1 (6 bases). Germline CDR1 LGHNA, CDR2 YSLEER. This CDR3 has 15 residues. V was cut by 3 bases and J by 2 bases, with 13 bases left in between. CDR3 coding DNA: TGCGCCAGCAGCCATCACCCGACAGGCAACACTGAAGCTTTCTTT. It yields the protein CASSHHPTGNTEAFF.

This chain connects TRBV5-1 to TRBJ2-5; perhaps TRBD2 as D (7 bases). Per the germline V gene, CDR1 is SGHRS and CDR2 is YFSETQ. Between the trimmed V and J ends, which lost 4 bases and 1 base, there was a span of 14 bases. The CDR3 runs to 15 residues. CDR3 loop: CASSRSGGLQETQYF. CDR3 sequence (DNA): TGCGCCAGCAGCCGGTCCGGGGGGCTCCAAGAGACCCAGTACTTC.

The chain employs TRBV4-3 and TRBJ1-2, with 7 bases lining up with TRBD1. V shed 6 bases, J shed 0 bases, and the junction held 7 bases outside the gene matches. From germline, CDR1 is LGHNA and CDR2 YSLEER. The CDR3 consists of 15 residues. The CDR3 is CASSHSGGTNYGYTF. The CDR3 DNA is TGCGCCAGCAGTCATTCAGGGGGAACTAACTATGGCTACACCTTC.

The CDR3 reads CASIKGAVRSYEQYF. In DNA form, the CDR3 reads TGTGCCAGCATAAAGGGGGCAGTACGCTCCTACGAGCAGTACTTC. V and J are TRBV2 and TRBJ2-7; 7 nucleotides line up with TRBD1. The ends lost 7 bases at V and 0 bases at J; junction bases unmatched: 9. The CDR3 is 15 amino acids. Germline-derived CDR1 and CDR2 are SNHLY and FYNNEI.